A single sample is the source of the 2 T cell receptor beta chains below, sequenced in a study of shared clonotypes between healthy human individuals. Sequenced by immunoSEQ multiplex PCR; TCRdb stores in-frame clones only, minus some. Among millions of clones listed, 85% to 95% were seen once. Naive CD8 isolation took CD45RO-negative cells positively selected for CCR7 and excluded terminally differentiated effector memory CD45RA+ cells. Sequencing was carried out using naive CD8+ T cells sorted from blood. The source is a man aged 18 to 29 in good health.

Details on this clone: The identical CDR3 is also encoded by other nucleotide sequences in the sample. J is TRBJ2-7 and V is TRBV7-8; TRBD2 aligns across 14 bases. The CDR3 consists of 17 residues. J was trimmed by 1 base and V by 5 bases; bases with no gene match: 7. CDR1 and CDR2 from the germline V gene are SGHVS and FQNEAQ. This CDR3 reads CASSEGLAGAGSYEQYF. The CDR3 DNA sequence: TGTGCCAGCAGCGAGGGACTAGCGGGAGCAGGATCCTACGAGCAGTACTTC.

This clone was counted once. The chain employs TRBV6-5 and TRBJ2-5; no firm D call. V lost 0 bases and J 4 bases, leaving 12 bases between the germline ends. The CDR3 spans 15 residues. Germline V CDR1 and CDR2: MNHEY, SVGAGI. CDR3 sequence (DNA): TGTGCCAGCAGTTACTCGGACGGTTTGGGAGAGACCCAGTACTTC. This codes for CASSYSDGLGETQYF.